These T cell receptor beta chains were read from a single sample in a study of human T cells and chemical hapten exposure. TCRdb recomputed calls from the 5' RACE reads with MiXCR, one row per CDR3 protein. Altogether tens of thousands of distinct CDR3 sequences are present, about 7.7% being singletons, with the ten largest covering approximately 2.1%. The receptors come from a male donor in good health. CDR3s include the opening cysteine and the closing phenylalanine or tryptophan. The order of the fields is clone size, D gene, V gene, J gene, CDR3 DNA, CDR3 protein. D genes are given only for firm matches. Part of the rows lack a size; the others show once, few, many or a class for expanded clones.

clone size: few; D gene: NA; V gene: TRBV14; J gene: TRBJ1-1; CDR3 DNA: TGTGCCAGCAGCCAAAGGCCGGGTGAAGCTTTCTTT; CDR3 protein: CASSQRPGEAFF
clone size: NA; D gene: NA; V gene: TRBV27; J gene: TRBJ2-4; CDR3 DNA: TGTGCCAGCAGTTCATCCTTCCTACTCCCAAAAAACATTCAGTACTTC; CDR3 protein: CASSSSFLLPKNIQYF
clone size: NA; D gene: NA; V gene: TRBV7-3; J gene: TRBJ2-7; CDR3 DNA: TGTGCCAGCAGCCAAAAGGGGACGGAAGCCTACGAGCAGTACTTC; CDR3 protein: CASSQKGTEAYEQYF
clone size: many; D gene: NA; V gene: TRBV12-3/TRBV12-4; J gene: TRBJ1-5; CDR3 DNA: TGTGCCAGCAGTGGACGGGGCAACCAGCCCCAGCATTTT; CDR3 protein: CASSGRGNQPQHF
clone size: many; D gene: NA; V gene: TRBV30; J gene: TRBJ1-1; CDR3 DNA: TGTGCCTGGAGCGACGGGGGCGGCAGTGAAGCTTTCTTT; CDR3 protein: CAWSDGGGSEAFF
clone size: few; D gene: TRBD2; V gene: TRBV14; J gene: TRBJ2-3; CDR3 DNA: TGTGCCAGCAGGACTAGCGGCACAGATACGCAGTATTTT; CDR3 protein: CASRTSGTDTQYF
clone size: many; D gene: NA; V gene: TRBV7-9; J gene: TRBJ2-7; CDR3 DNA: TGTGCCAGCAGCTTCGGCAGGGCCAGCGAGCAGTACTTC; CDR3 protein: CASSFGRASEQYF
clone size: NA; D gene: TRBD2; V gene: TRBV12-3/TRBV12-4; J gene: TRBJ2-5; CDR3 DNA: TGTGCCAGCAGTTTTCAGGAACTAGCGGGAGGTACCCAGTACTTC; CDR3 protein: CASSFQELAGGTQYF
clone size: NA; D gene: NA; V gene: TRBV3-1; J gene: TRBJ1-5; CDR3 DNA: TGTGCCAGCAGCCAGGCACAGGGCCAGCCCCAGCATTTT; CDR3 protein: CASSQAQGQPQHF
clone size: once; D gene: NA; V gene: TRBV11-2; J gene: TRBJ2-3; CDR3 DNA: TGTGCCAGCAGCTTAGTGCCAAATACGCAGTATTTT; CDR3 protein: CASSLVPNTQYF
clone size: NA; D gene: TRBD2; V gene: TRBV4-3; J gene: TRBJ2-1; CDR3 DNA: TGCGCCAGCAGCCAAGACACTAGCGGGGGGGTCGGTGAGCAGTTCTTC; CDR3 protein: CASSQDTSGGVGEQFF
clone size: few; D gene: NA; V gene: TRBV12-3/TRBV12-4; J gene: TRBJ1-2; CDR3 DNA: TGTGCCAGCAGTTTAGGGGGACGGCTCGGGGACTACACCTTC; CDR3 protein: CASSLGGRLGDYTF
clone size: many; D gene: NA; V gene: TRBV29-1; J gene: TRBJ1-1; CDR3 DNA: TGCAGCGTGGGCGTACGGCAATTAAACACTGAAGCTTTCTTT; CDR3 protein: CSVGVRQLNTEAFF
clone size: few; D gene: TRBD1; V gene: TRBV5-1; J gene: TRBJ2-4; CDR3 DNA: TGCGCCAGCAGCTTGGTACTAGGGACAGGGGACTTCGCCCCAGCCAAAAACATTCAGTACTTC; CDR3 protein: CASSLVLGTGDFAPAKNIQYF
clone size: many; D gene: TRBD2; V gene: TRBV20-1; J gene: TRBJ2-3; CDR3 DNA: TGCAGTGCGGACCGACTAGCGGGAGTAACAGATACGCAGTATTTT; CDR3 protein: CSADRLAGVTDTQYF
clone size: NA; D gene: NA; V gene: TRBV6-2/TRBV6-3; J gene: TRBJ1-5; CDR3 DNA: TGTGCCAGCAGTGGGACACGCTCTTTTCAGCCCCAGCATTTT; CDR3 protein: CASSGTRSFQPQHF
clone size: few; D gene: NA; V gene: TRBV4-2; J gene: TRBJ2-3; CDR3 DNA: TGTGCCAGCAGCCAAGATCGGTATACGCAGTATTTT; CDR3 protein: CASSQDRYTQYF
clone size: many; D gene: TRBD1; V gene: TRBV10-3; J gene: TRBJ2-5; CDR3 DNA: TGTGCCATCAGCGCGGGACAGGGCCTGGGGTTAGAGACCCAGTACTTC; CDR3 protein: CAISAGQGLGLETQYF
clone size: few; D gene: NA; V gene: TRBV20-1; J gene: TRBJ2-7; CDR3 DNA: TGCAGTGCTAGAGGCCGTAGCGGCTCCTACGAGCAGTACTTC; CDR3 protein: CSARGRSGSYEQYF
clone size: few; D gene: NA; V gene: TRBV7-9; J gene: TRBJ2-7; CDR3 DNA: TGTGCCAGCAGCTTAGCAGGGAGGGACACCTACGAGCAGTACTTC; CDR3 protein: CASSLAGRDTYEQYF
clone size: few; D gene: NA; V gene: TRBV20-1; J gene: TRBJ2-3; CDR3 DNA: TGCAGTGCTGAGGAGCCGGGCACAGATACGCAGTATTTT; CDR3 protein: CSAEEPGTDTQYF
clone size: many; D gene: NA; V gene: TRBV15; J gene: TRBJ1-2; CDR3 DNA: TGTGCCACCAGCACCCCAGACACCCGAACGTCCTATGGCTACACCTTC; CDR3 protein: CATSTPDTRTSYGYTF
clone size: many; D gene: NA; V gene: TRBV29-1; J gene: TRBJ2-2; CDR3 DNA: TGCAGCACTACAGCGAACACCGGGGAGCTGTTTTTT; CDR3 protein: CSTTANTGELFF
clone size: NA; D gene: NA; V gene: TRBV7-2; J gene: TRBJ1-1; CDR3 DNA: TGTGCCAGCAGCTTATTCAAGGGGCCCAACACTGAAGCTTTCTTT; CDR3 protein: CASSLFKGPNTEAFF
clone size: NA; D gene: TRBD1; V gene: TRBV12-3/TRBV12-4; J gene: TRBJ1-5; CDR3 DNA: TGTGCCAGCAGTTTAGGGCTAGCGAGACAGGGGATACGGCAGCCCCAGCATTTT; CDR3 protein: CASSLGLARQGIRQPQHF
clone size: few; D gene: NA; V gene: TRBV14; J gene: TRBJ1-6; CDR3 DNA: TGTGCCAGCAGCCAAGCCGGAGGCGGCTCACCCCTCCACTTT; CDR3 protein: CASSQAGGGSPLHF
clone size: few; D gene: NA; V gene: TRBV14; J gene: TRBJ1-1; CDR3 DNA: TGTGCCAGCAGCCAGTACCCGAACACTGAAGCTTTCTTT; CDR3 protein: CASSQYPNTEAFF
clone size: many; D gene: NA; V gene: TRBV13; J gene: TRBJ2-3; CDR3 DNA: TGTGCCAGCAGCTTAGGCCTGCAGGGGCGCACAGATACGCAGTATTTT; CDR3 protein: CASSLGLQGRTDTQYF
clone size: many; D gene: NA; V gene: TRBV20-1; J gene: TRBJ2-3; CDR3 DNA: TGCAGTGCTAAGACTAGGGAAAGCACAGATACGCAGTATTTT; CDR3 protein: CSAKTRESTDTQYF
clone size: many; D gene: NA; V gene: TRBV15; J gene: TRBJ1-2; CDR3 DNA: TGTGCCACCAGCTTCCTTGTACGGGGTGGCTACACCTTC; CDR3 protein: CATSFLVRGGYTF
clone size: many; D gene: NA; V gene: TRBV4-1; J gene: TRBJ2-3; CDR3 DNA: TGCGCCAGCAGCCAAGAAGACAGCACTAGCACAGATACGCAGTATTTT; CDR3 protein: CASSQEDSTSTDTQYF
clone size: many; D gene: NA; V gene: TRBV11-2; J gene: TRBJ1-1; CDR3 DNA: TGTGCCAGCAGCTTAGGTCGCACTGAAGCTTTCTTT; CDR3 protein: CASSLGRTEAFF
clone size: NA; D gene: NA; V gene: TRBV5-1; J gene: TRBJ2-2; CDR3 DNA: TGCGCCCCCGGGGGACAGCCTAACACCGGGGAGCTGTTTTTT; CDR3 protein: CAPGGQPNTGELFF
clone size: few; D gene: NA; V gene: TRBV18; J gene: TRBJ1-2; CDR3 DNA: TGTGCCAGCTCACCGGGTACGCTCTTAGACTATGGCTACACCTTC; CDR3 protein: CASSPGTLLDYGYTF
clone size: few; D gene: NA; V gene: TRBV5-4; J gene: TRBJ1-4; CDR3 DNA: TGTGCCAGCAGCTTGACAGCTAAGAGTGAAAAACTGTTTTTT; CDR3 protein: CASSLTAKSEKLFF
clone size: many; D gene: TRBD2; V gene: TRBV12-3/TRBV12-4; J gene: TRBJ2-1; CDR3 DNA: TGTGCCAGCAGTTCAGGGACTAGCGGGACGCAGTACAATGAGCAGTTCTTC; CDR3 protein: CASSSGTSGTQYNEQFF
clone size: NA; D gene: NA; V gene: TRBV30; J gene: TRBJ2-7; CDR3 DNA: TGTGCCTGGAATTCCAGTTCCTACGAGCAGTACTTC; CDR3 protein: CAWNSSSYEQYF
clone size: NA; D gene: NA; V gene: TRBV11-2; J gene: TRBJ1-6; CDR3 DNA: TGTGCCAGCAGCTTTGAACGTTCCGGTTATTATTCACCCCTCCACTTT; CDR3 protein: CASSFERSGYYSPLHF
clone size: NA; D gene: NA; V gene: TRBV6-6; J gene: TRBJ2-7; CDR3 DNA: TGTGCCAGCAGAAAACTACAGGGCGAGGGATCCTACGAGCAGTACTTC; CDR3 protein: CASRKLQGEGSYEQYF
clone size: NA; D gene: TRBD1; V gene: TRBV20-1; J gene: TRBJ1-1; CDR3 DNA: TGCAGTGCTAGGGTGGGACAGGGGGGTTATGAAGCTTTCTTT; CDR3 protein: CSARVGQGGYEAFF
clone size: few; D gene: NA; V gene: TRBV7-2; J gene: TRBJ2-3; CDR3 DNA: TGTGCCAGCAGCCGCCTAGAGGATACGCAGTATTTT; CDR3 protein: CASSRLEDTQYF
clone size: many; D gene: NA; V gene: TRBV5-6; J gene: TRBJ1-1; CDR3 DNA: TGTGCCAGCAGCTTACGGACCGCGGAAGCTTTCTTT; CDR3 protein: CASSLRTAEAFF
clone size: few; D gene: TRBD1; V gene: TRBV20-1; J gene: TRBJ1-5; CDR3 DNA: TGCAGTGCTAGAGGGGACAGCCGAACTTTTAGCAATCAGCCCCAGCATTTT; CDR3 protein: CSARGDSRTFSNQPQHF
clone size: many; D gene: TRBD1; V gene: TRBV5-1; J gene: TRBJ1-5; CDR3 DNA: TGCGCCAGCAGCTTGACAGGGGGACAGCCCCAGCATTTT; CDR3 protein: CASSLTGGQPQHF
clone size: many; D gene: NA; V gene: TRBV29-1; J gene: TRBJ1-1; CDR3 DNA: TGCAGCGTTGAGGGACACATGAACACTGAAGCTTTCTTT; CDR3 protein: CSVEGHMNTEAFF
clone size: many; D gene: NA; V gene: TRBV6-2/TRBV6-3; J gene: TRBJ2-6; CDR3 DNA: TGTGCCAGCAGCTCAACGCCAGATGGGGCCAACGTCCTGACTTTC; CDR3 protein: CASSSTPDGANVLTF
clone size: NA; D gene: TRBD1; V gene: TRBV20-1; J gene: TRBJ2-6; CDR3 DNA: TGCAGTGCTACCACAGGACAGGGAAGTACTGGGGCCAACGTCCTGACTTTC; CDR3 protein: CSATTGQGSTGANVLTF
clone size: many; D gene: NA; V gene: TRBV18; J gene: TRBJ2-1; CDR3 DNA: TGTGCCAGCTCACCAGTTAGGGCCCCCTACAATGAGCAGTTCTTC; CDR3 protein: CASSPVRAPYNEQFF
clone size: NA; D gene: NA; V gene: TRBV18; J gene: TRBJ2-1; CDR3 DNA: TGTGCCAGCTCACCACCGTTGGGCCGGTACAATGAGCAGTTCTTC; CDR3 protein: CASSPPLGRYNEQFF
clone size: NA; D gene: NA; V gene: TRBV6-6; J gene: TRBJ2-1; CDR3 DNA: TGTGCCAGCAGTCCCCCGGGGAGCAGCGAGCAGTTCTTC; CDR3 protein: CASSPPGSSEQFF
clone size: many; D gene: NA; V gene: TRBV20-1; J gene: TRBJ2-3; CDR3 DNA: TGCAGTGCTATATACAGGGATATTTCCGATACGCAGTATTTT; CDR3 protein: CSAIYRDISDTQYF
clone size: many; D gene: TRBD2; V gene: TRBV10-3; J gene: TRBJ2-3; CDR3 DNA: TGTGCCATCTCGGCGACTAGCGGGACCAGCACAGATACGCAGTATTTT; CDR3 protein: CAISATSGTSTDTQYF
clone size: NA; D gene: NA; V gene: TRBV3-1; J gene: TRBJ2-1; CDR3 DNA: TGTGCCAGCAGCCCCAACTCATGGGTGCAGTTCTTC; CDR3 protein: CASSPNSWVQFF
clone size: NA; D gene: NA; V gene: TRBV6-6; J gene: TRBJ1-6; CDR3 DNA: TGTGCCAGCAGTCGGGACATGGGGTATAATTCACCCCTCCACTTT; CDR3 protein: CASSRDMGYNSPLHF
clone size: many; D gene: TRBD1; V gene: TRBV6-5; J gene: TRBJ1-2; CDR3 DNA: TGTGCCAGCAGTTACGAACAGGGGTATGGCTACACCTTC; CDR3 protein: CASSYEQGYGYTF
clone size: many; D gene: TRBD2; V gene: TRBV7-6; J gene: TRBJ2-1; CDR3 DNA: TGTGCCAGCAGCTTAGAAAGAGGGACTAGCTCCCCTGAGCAGTTCTTC; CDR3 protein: CASSLERGTSSPEQFF
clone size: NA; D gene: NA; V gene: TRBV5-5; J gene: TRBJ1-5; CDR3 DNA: TGTGCCAGCAGCCTGGACCGGGGAGGACAGCCCCAGCATTTT; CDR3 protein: CASSLDRGGQPQHF
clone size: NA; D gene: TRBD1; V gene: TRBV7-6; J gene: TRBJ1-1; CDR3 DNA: TGTGCCAGCAGCACCACCTCCGGGACAGGGAGATCGGGTGGAGCTTTCTTT; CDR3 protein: CASSTTSGTGRSGGAFF
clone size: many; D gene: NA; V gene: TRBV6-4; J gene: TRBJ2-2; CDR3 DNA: TGTGCCAGCAGCGCCACCGGGGACACCGGGGAGCTGTTTTTT; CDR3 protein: CASSATGDTGELFF